The present entry profiles one T cell receptor (beta chain) with its context. The record originates from a study of blood T cells in healthy people across ages. Each sample gave at least 6.5 million isolated PBMCs. Trimming cost V 4 bases and J 7 bases, with 17 bases left between them. The CDR3 is made up of 16 amino acids. CDR1 SNHLY and CDR2 FYNNEI come from the germline V gene. Together with a sample-barcoded 5' primer, a J-beta primer mix was included in a second PCR lasting about 7 to 11 cycles. TCRdb recomputed calls from the 5' RACE reads with MiXCR, one row per CDR3 protein. The table has fewer than 2 million distinct CDR3 sequences, about two fifths seen once.

The clonotype was recovered from a human donor in good health. The V and J genes are TRBV2 and TRBJ1-6; unclear D gene. Sequencing was done on a sample of blood. The CDR3 DNA is TGTGCCAGCAGTGGGGGAGGGAGTTTTGGCAATTCACCCCTCCACTTT. This encodes CASSGGGSFGNSPLHF.